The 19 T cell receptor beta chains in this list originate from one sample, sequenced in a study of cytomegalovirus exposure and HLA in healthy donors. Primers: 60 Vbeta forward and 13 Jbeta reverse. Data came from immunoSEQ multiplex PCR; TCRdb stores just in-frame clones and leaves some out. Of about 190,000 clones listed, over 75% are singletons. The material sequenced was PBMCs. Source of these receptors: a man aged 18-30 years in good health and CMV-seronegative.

CDR3 DNA sequence: TGTGCCAGCAGCTTAGTAGCGGGAGGGTACAATGAGCAGTTCTTC. Translating it yields CASSLVAGGYNEQFF. The chain has TRBV13 and TRBJ2-1; TRBD2 agrees at 11 bases. The V gene's germline CDR1 is PRHDT and CDR2 FYEKMQ (reference sequence). The V and J ends lost 1 base and 4 bases, in that order; junction bases with no gene match: 0. The CDR3 has 15 residues.

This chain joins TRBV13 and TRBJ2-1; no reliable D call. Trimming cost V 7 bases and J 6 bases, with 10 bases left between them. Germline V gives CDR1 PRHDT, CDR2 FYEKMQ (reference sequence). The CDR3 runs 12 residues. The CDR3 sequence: CASTRRSNEQFF. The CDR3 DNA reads TGTGCCAGCACCCGTCGGAGCAATGAGCAGTTCTTC.

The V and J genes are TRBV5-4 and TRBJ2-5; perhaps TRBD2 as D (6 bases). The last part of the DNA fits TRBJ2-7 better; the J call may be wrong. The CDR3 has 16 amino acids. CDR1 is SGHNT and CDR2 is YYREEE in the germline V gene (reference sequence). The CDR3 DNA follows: TGTGCCAGCAGCTTGGCCGACGGGGGTGATTTCTACGAGCAGTACTTC. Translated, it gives CASSLADGGDFYEQYF.

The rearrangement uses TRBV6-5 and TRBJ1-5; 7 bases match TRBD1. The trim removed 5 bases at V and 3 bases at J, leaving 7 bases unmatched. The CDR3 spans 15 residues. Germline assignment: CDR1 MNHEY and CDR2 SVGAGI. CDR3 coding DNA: TGTGCCAGCAGTCAACAGGGGTTCGCCAATCAGCCCCAGCATTTT. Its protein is CASSQQGFANQPQHF.

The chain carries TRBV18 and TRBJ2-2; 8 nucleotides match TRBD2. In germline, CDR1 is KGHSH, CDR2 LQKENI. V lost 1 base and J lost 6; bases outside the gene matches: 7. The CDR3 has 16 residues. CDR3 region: CASSPLDGRAAGELFF. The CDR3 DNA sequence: TGTGCCAGCTCACCACTGGACGGGAGGGCCGCCGGGGAGCTGTTTTTT.

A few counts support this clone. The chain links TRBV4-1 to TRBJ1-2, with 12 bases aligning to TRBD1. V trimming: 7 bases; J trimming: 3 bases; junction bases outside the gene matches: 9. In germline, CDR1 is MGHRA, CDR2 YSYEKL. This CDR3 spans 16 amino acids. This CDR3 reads CASTVGQGARYYGYTF. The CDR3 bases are TGCGCCAGCACCGTGGGACAGGGGGCGCGGTACTATGGCTACACCTTC.

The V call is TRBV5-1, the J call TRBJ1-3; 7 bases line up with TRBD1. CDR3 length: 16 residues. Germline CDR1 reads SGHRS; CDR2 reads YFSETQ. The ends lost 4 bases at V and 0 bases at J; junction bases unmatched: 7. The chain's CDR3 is CASSQGQATSGNTIYF. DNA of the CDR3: TGCGCCAGCAGCCAAGGACAGGCGACCTCTGGAAACACCATATATTTT.

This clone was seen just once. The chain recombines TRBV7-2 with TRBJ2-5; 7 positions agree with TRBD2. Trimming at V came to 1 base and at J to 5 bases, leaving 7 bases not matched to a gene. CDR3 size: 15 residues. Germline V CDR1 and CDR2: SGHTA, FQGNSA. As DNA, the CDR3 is TGTGCCAGCAGCTTAGGGGGACTACCTCGGGAGACCCAGTACTTC. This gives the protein CASSLGGLPRETQYF.

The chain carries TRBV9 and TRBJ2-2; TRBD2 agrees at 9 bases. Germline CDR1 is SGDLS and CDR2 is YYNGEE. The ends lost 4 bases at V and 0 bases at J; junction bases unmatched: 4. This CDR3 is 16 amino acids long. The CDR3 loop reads CASSRGGGANTGELFF. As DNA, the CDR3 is TGTGCCAGCAGCAGAGGCGGGGGGGCGAACACCGGGGAGCTGTTTTTT.

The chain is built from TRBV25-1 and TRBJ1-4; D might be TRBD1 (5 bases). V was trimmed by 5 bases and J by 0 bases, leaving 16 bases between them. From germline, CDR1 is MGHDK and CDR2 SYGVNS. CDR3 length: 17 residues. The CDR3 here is CASSIQEGSATNEKLFF. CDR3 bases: TGTGCCAGCAGTATACAGGAGGGATCTGCAACTAATGAAAAACTGTTTTTT.

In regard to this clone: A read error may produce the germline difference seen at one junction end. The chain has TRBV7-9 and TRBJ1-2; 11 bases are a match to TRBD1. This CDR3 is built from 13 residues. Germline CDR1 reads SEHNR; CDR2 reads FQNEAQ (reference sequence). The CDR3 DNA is TGTTCCAGCAGCTTCCGGGACAGGGGGGGCTACACCTTC. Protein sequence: CSSSFRDRGGYTF. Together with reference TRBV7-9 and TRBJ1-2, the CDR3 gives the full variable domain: DTGVSQNPRHKITKRGQNVTFRCDPISEHNRLYWYRQTLGQGPEFLTYFQNEAQLEKSRLLSDRFSAERPKGSFSTLEIQRTEQGDSAMYLCSSSFRDRGGYTFGSGTRLTVV.

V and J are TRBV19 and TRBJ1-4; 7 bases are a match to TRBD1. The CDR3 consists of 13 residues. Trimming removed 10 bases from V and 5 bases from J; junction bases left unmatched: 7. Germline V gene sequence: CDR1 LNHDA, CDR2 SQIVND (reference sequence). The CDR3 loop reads CAIRDRLNEKLFF. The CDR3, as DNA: TGTGCCATCAGGGACAGATTGAATGAAAAACTGTTTTTT.

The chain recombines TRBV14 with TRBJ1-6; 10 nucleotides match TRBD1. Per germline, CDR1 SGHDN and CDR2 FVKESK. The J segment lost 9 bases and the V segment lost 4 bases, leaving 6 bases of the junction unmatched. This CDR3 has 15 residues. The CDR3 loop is CASSLRQGAGSPLHF. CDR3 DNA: TGTGCCAGCAGCCTACGACAGGGGGCGGGTTCACCCCTCCACTTT. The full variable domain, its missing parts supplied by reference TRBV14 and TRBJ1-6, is EAGVTQFPSHSVIEKGQTVTLRCDPISGHDNLYWYRRVMGKEIKFLLHFVKESKQDESGMPNNRFLAERTGGTYSTLKVQPAELEDSGVYFCASSLRQGAGSPLHFGNGTRLTVT.

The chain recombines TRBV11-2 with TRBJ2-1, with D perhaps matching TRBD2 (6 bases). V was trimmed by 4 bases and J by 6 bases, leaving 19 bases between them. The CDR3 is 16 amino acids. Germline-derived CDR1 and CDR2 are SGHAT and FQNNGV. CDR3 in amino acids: CASSSRALGGINEQFF. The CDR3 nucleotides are TGTGCCAGCAGCTCCAGAGCCTTGGGCGGGATCAATGAGCAGTTCTTC.

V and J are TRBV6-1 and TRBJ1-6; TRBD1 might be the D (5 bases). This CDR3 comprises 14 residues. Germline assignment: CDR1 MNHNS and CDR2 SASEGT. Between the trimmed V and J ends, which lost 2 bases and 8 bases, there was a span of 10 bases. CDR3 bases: TGTGCCAGCAGTGAATTGGAAGGGGATTCACCCCTCCACTTT. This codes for CASSELEGDSPLHF.

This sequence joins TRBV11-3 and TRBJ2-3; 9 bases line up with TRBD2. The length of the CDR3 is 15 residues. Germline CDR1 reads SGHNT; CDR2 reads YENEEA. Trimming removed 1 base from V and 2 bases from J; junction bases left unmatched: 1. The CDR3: CASSLGGGDTDTQYF. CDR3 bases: TGTGCCAGCAGCTTAGGCGGGGGGGACACAGATACGCAGTATTTT.

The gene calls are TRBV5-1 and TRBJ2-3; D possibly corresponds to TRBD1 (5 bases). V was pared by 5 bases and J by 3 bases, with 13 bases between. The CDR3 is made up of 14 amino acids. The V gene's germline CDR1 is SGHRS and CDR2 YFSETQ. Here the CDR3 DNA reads TGCGCCAGCAGTCTAACGCAGGGAACAGATACGCAGTATTTT. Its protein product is CASSLTQGTDTQYF.

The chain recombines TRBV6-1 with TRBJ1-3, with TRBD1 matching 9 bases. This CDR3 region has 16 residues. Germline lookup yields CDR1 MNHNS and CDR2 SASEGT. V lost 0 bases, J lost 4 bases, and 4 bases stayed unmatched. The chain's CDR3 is CASSEAWTGVGNTIYF. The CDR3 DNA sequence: TGTGCCAGCAGTGAAGCGTGGACAGGGGTGGGAAACACCATATATTTT.

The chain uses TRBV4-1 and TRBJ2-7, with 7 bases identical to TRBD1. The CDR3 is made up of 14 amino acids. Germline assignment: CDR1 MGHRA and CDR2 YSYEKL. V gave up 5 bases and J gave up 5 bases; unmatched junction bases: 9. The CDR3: CASSERQGVHEQYF. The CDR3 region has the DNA TGCGCCAGCAGCGAACGACAGGGAGTTCACGAGCAGTACTTC.